These 18 T cell receptor beta chains originate from one sample sequenced in a study of radiotherapy plus CTLA-4 blockade in lung cancer. Here immunoSEQ multiplex PCR was the method, and the copy in TCRdb shows in-frame clones only, minus some. Here the sample spans more than 90,000 clones, 88% being singletons. The input for sequencing was peripheral blood, taken from a patient treated with radiotherapy plus ipilimumab. Receptors originate from a human donor with non-small cell lung cancer that progressed on radiotherapy plus ipilimumab.

CDR3 protein: CASRSQWGSYQDPKETQYF. CDR3 DNA: TGTGCAAGTCGCTCACAATGGGGCTCCTACCAAGATCCAAAAGAGACCCAGTACTTC. The chain carries TRBV12-2 and TRBJ2-5; TRBD1 is the table's D call and was not checked against the DNA. TRBV12-2 is a known pseudogene. The length of the CDR3 is 19 residues.

In DNA form, the CDR3 reads TGTGCCAGCAGCGTTGGTCGTAGGGAGACCCAGTACTTC. As protein: CASSVGRRETQYF. The V and J genes are TRBV6-5 and TRBJ2-5; unclear D gene. Germline V CDR1 and CDR2: MNHEY, SVGAGI. The CDR3 has 13 residues. V lost 6 bases and J lost 5, with 13 bases in between.

The chain links TRBV6-5 to TRBJ1-4; D is perhaps TRBD1 (5 bases). This CDR3 is built from 13 residues. Germline V CDR1 and CDR2: MNHEY, SVGAGI. Trimming took off 2 bases at V and 8 bases at J, with 9 bases between the two ends. The CDR3 spells CASSYRGGEKLFF. The CDR3 coding sequence is TGTGCCAGCAGTTACCGGGGCGGCGAAAAACTGTTTTTT.

The CDR3, as DNA: TGTGCCAGCAGCGCAAGAGACAGGGAAGGCAATGAGCAGTTCTTC. Translating it yields CASSARDREGNEQFF. V gene TRBV7-3 combines with J gene TRBJ2-1; TRBD1 matches at 7 bases. V lost 5 bases, J lost 6 bases, and 10 bases stayed unmatched. The CDR3 extends over 15 amino acids. The germline V gene has CDR1 SGHTA and CDR2 FQGTGA.

This clone has a single count. The chain carries TRBV5-1 and TRBJ2-2; possible D gene TRBD1, 6 bases. CDR3 length: 14 amino acids. V was cut by 8 bases and J by 0 bases, with 11 bases left in between. From germline, CDR1 is SGHRS and CDR2 YFSETQ. The CDR3 is CASRQDANTGELFF. CDR3 in DNA: TGCGCCAGTAGACAGGACGCGAACACCGGGGAGCTGTTTTTT.

V gene TRBV27 combines with J gene TRBJ2-1, with D possibly being TRBD2 (6 bases). Trimming shortened V by 3 bases and J by 9 bases, and 9 bases separated the two germline ends. Germline V gives CDR1 MNHEY, CDR2 SMNVEV (reference sequence). This CDR3 has 12 amino acids. DNA for the CDR3: TGTGCCAGCAGTTTTGTGGGAGGTGAGCAGTTCTTC. It is translated as CASSFVGGEQFF.

This clone was counted a few times. J is TRBJ2-6 and V is TRBV7-9, with D possibly being TRBD1 or TRBD2 (5 bases each). CDR3 size: 18 residues. In germline, CDR1 is SEHNR, CDR2 FQNEAQ (reference sequence). The V and J ends lost 5 bases and 0 bases respectively, with 17 bases between them. The CDR3 is CASSDARDGGSGANVLTF. CDR3 DNA: TGTGCCAGCAGCGACGCACGGGACGGTGGCTCTGGGGCCAACGTCCTGACTTTC.

CDR3 sequence reads: CASSMTGGTGANVLTF. Written as DNA, the CDR3 is TGTGCCAGCAGCATGACAGGAGGCACTGGGGCCAACGTCCTGACTTTC. The V gene is TRBV7-3, the J gene TRBJ2-6; D might be TRBD1 (6 bases). V gave up 5 bases and J gave up 2 bases, with 13 bases separating them. CDR3 length: 16 residues. The V gene's germline CDR1 is SGHTA and CDR2 FQGTGA.

The chain links TRBV19 to TRBJ2-7; possibly TRBD1 or TRBD2 for D (6 bases each). This CDR3 is built from 14 residues. V gave up 11 bases and J gave up 5 bases, with 22 bases separating them. CDR1 LNHDA and CDR2 SQIVND come from the germline V gene (reference sequence). The CDR3 DNA sequence: TGTGCCGGAGGGAAGGGCAGGGGAAGGAACGAGCAGTACTTC. It codes for CAGGKGRGRNEQYF.

The chain recombines TRBV5-1 with TRBJ2-1; possible D gene TRBD2, 6 bases. Germline V gene data show CDR1 as SGHRS and CDR2 as YFSETQ. The CDR3 covers 13 residues. Trimming removed 2 bases at V and 6 bases at J, with 9 bases between. In DNA form, the CDR3 reads TGCGCCAGCAGCTTTTCGGGAGTCAATGAGCAGTTCTTC. It is translated as CASSFSGVNEQFF.

J is TRBJ2-7 and V is TRBV27; TRBD1 or TRBD2 may be the D gene (5 bases each). V gave up 6 bases and J gave up 6 bases, with 18 bases separating them. CDR1 and CDR2 (germline): MNHEY, SMNVEV (reference sequence). The CDR3 consists of 14 residues. The CDR3 bases are TGTGCCAGCAGAAGAGTGGGGACCCCTACCGAGCAGTACTTC. This codes for CASRRVGTPTEQYF.

A few counts support this clone. The chain uses TRBV9 and TRBJ1-2; 7 bases fit TRBD1. J lost 4 bases, V lost 0 bases, and 6 bases had no gene match. The length of the CDR3 is 15 residues. The germline CDR1 and CDR2 sequences are SGDLS and YYNGEE. The CDR3 nucleotides are TGTGCCAGCAGCGTAGGCAGGGGGAATCCCTATGGCTACACCTTC. It codes for CASSVGRGNPYGYTF.

The CDR3 bases are TGTGCCAGCAGCGTAGGGACAGGGGCGTCTGGCTACACCTTC. As protein: CASSVGTGASGYTF. This sequence joins TRBV9 and TRBJ1-2; 9 bases are a match to TRBD1. The CDR3 contains 14 residues. V shed 0 bases and J 7 bases; nucleotides not matched to a gene: 4. From germline, CDR1 is SGDLS and CDR2 YYNGEE.

V usage is TRBV7-9 and J usage is TRBJ2-2, with a tentative D call TRBD2 (5 bases). The V and J ends lost 3 bases and 5 bases respectively, with 10 bases between them. CDR3 size: 14 residues. Germline-derived CDR1 and CDR2 are SEHNR and FQNEAQ (reference sequence). CDR3 coding DNA: TGTGCCAGCAGCTTTCGGGGTGGAACCGGGGAGCTGTTTTTT. Translation: CASSFRGGTGELFF.

V gene TRBV5-1 combines with J gene TRBJ2-7; TRBD1 agrees at 7 bases. V shed 4 bases, J shed 5 bases, and the junction held 6 bases outside the gene matches. The CDR3 covers 13 residues. The V gene's germline CDR1 is SGHRS and CDR2 YFSETQ. The CDR3, as DNA: TGCGCCAGCAGCCAGGGACAGCCCAACGAGCAGTACTTC. Protein product: CASSQGQPNEQYF.

This clone was detected a few times. The V call is TRBV11-3, the J call TRBJ2-1; tentative D call: TRBD2 (6 bases). The germline gives CDR1 SGHNT, CDR2 YENEEA. V dropped 6 bases and J dropped 5 bases, with 20 bases sitting between them. This CDR3 contains 16 residues. This CDR3 is CASRTGRRLVNNEQFF. The CDR3 coding sequence is TGTGCCAGCAGAACGGGCAGGCGACTAGTTAACAATGAGCAGTTCTTC.

The genes are TRBV2 and TRBJ2-1; TRBD1 is a possible D gene (5 bases). V was clipped by 7 bases and J by 0 bases, with 7 bases between them. The germline V gene encodes CDR1 SNHLY and CDR2 FYNNEI. This CDR3 region has 13 residues. The CDR3 loop is CASTTGSYNEQFF. The CDR3 DNA follows: TGTGCCAGCACAACAGGCTCCTACAATGAGCAGTTCTTC.

This clone has just a few counts. The V gene is TRBV19, the J gene TRBJ1-1; tentative D call: TRBD1 (6 bases). The germline gives CDR1 LNHDA, CDR2 SQIVND (reference sequence). The V end lost 7 bases, the J end lost 4 bases, and 19 bases lay between the germline ends. The length of the CDR3 is 15 residues. CDR3 sequence reads: CASTRQGKGGTEAFF. The CDR3 DNA is TGTGCCAGTACCCGGCAGGGCAAAGGGGGCACTGAAGCTTTCTTT. The full variable domain, rest sourced from reference TRBV19 and TRBJ1-1, is DGGITQSPKYLFRKEGQNVTLSCEQNLNHDAMYWYRQDPGQGLRLIYYSQIVNDFQKGDIAEGYSVSREKKESFPLTVTSAQKNPTAFYLCASTRQGKGGTEAFFGQGTRLTVV.